What follows are 10 T cell receptor beta chains derived from one specimen sequenced in a study of T cells of healthy individuals. Each CDR3 protein is one row after TCRdb ran MiXCR on the 5' RACE reads. Among around 90,000 distinct CDR3 sequences listed, roughly 5% were seen once. The source is a female donor in good health.

This clonotype was found many times. V is TRBV6-2 or TRBV6-3 and J is TRBJ1-5, with D unclear. The germline V gene encodes CDR1 MNHEY and CDR2 SVGEGT. This CDR3 spans 13 amino acids. Trimming pared 5 bases from V and 0 bases from J, leaving 5 bases between. CDR3: CASSLNSNQPQHF. The CDR3 DNA follows: TGTGCCAGCAGTCTAAATAGCAATCAGCCCCAGCATTTT.

This clonotype was detected many times. V is TRBV20-1 and J is TRBJ1-5; D is possibly TRBD1 (6 bases). The CDR3 covers 16 residues. V gave up 7 bases and J gave up 7 bases, with 26 bases separating them. CDR1 DFQATT and CDR2 SNEGSKA come from the germline V gene (reference sequence). The CDR3 DNA reads TGCAGTGTAGAAGACATTCAGGGGATAGGTGGGCAGCCCCAGCATTTT. Amino acid sequence: CSVEDIQGIGGQPQHF.

This clonotype was picked up a small number of times. The gene calls are TRBV5-1 and TRBJ2-2; a weak D match, TRBD1 (7 bases). CDR3 length equals 20 residues. V lost 4 bases and J lost 4, with 29 bases in between. The germline V gene encodes CDR1 SGHRS and CDR2 YFSETQ. CDR3 sequence reads: CASSPGQSFLGSGSTGELFF. In DNA, the CDR3 is TGCGCCAGCAGCCCGGGACAGAGTTTCCTGGGGAGCGGGTCCACCGGGGAGCTGTTTTTT.

This clonotype has only a few counts. The chain carries TRBV3-1 and TRBJ1-6, with D uncertain. The V end lost 0 bases, the J end lost 9 bases, and 18 bases lay between the germline ends. The CDR3 covers 17 residues. Per the germline V gene, CDR1 is LGHDT and CDR2 is YNNKEL (reference sequence). The CDR3, as DNA: TGTGCCAGCAGCCAAGATCTGAGACATATTGGAAGTTCACCCCTCCACTTT. Protein: CASSQDLRHIGSSPLHF.

This clonotype was detected many times. The chain recombines TRBV7-2 with TRBJ2-1; 9 bases fit TRBD2. The CDR3 has 15 residues. V was pared by 4 bases and J by 4 bases, with 5 bases of the junction left unmatched. CDR1 and CDR2 (germline): SGHTA, FQGNSA. The CDR3 here is CASSSTSGQYNEQFF. CDR3 bases: TGTGCCAGCAGCTCCACTAGCGGGCAATACAATGAGCAGTTCTTC.

The chain links TRBV7-2 to TRBJ2-3; D possibly uses TRBD1 or TRBD2 (5 bases each). Trimming took 1 base from V and 5 from J, leaving 16 bases between them. The CDR3 has 16 amino acids. Germline lookup yields CDR1 SGHTA and CDR2 FQGNSA. Here the CDR3 DNA reads TGTGCCAGCAGCTTAGGAGGGCCCGGGGCCGGAGATACGCAGTATTTT. It specifies CASSLGGPGAGDTQYF.

The rearrangement joins TRBV7-2 to TRBJ1-1; D unresolved. The CDR3 is made up of 13 amino acids. Trimming took 5 bases from V and 4 from J, leaving 11 bases between them. The germline V gene encodes CDR1 SGHTA and CDR2 FQGNSA. The CDR3 DNA follows: TGTGCCAGCAGCGCCAGCCCGGGCACTGAAGCTTTCTTT. This sequence encodes CASSASPGTEAFF.

This clonotype has just a few counts. This chain uses TRBV4-2 with TRBJ2-3, with unresolved D. This CDR3 contains 16 residues. V lost 1 base and J 0 bases, leaving 11 bases between the germline ends. Germline V CDR1 and CDR2: LGHNA, YNFKEQ. CDR3 in DNA: TGTGCCAGCAGCCAAGGGTTTGGCGGCAGCACAGATACGCAGTATTTT. Amino acids: CASSQGFGGSTDTQYF.

This clonotype was seen at least ten times. This chain joins TRBV12-5 and TRBJ1-4; D gene uncertain. The CDR3 is 14 residues long. Germline V gives CDR1 LGHNT, CDR2 FRNRAP. V gave up 1 base and J gave up 7 bases, with 10 bases separating them. CDR3 DNA sequence: TGTGCTAGTGGTTTGGCTGGTCCCGGTGAAAAACTGTTTTTT. This codes for CASGLAGPGEKLFF.

This clonotype came up many times. V and J are TRBV7-2 and TRBJ2-3; TRBD2 matches 9 bases. Germline-derived CDR1 and CDR2 are SGHTA and FQGNSA. The CDR3 contains 17 residues. Unmatched junction bases numbered 10, after V lost 3 bases and J lost 3 bases. The CDR3 DNA follows: TGTGCCAGCAGCTTGGGGTATAGCGGGAGAAGGACAGATACGCAGTATTTT. Its translation is CASSLGYSGRRTDTQYF.